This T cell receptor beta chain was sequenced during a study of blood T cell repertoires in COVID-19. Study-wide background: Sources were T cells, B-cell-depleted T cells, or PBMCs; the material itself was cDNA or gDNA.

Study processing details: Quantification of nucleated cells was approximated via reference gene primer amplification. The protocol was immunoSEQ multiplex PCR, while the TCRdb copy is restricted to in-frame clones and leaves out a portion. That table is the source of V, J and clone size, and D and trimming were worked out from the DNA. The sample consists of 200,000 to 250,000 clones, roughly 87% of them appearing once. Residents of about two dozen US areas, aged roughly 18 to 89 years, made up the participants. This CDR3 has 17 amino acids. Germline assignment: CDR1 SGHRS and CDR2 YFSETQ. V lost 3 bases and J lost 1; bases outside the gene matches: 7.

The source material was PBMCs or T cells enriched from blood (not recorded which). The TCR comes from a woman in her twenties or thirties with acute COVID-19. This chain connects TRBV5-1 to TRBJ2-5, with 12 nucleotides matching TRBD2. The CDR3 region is CASSWPPSGGAQETQYF. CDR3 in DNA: TGCGCCAGCAGCTGGCCTCCTAGCGGGGGGGCCCAAGAGACCCAGTACTTC.